These T cell receptor beta chains were read from a single sample in a study of blood T cell repertoires in COVID-19. Sequenced by immunoSEQ multiplex PCR; TCRdb stores in-frame clones only, minus some. This table holds 180,000 or so clones, about 75% found once. The sequenced sample consisted of peripheral blood. The receptors were gathered from a woman in her 50s with active or convalescent COVID-19. Both conserved end residues are trimmed from each CDR3. Each record gives: J gene, V gene, CDR3 protein.

>TRBJ1-2|TRBV5-1
ASSLRDTNLYGYT
>TRBJ2-7|TRBV6-9
ASSKTRDRPTYEQY
>TRBJ1-5|TRBV19
ASSIWGGGSNQPQH
>TRBJ2-7|TRBV6-5
ASSFLAGGTYEQY
>TRBJ2-5|TRBV19
ASSMWQVRAPETQY
>TRBJ1-3|TRBV7-2
ASSLVRGFGNTIY
>TRBJ2-1|TRBV7-2
ASSLGPERGEF
>TRBJ2-5|TRBV28
ASSSPRGRTQETQY
>TRBJ2-7|TRBV6-2/TRBV6-3
ASSLLPLAGVVEQY
>TRBJ1-1|TRBV18
ASSPMAGQLNTEAF
>TRBJ2-3|TRBV27
ASSPRTGGSDTQY
>TRBJ2-3|TRBV6-2/TRBV6-3
ASSYGRGVKDTQY
>TRBJ2-7|TRBV3-1/TRBV3-2
ASSPSGQNEQY
>TRBJ2-3|TRBV27
ASGLDRVRADTQY
>TRBJ1-1|TRBV28
ASSLWQGGFPTEAF
>TRBJ1-2|TRBV30
AWSVHDGNYGYT
>TRBJ1-5|TRBV27
ASSPRQLRNQPQH
>TRBJ1-1|TRBV25-1
ASSDLRGNMNTEAF
>TRBJ2-1|TRBV19
ASGGKKGLAVYNEQF
>TRBJ2-1|TRBV29-1
SVEVSGFRLSVKLYNEQF
>TRBJ1-2|TRBV19
ASRATDNRVGGYT
>TRBJ1-4|TRBV6-4
ASREQGPNEKLF
>TRBJ1-6|TRBV18
ASSQDTANSPLH
>TRBJ1-1|TRBV18
ASSPREQGWDTEAF
>TRBJ1-2|TRBV4-3
ASSQEDKTGSYGYT
>TRBJ1-1|TRBV4-1
ASSQRTGGNGTEAF
>TRBJ2-3|TRBV10-3
AISAADTQY
>TRBJ2-7|TRBV28
ASSFLRGREQY
>TRBJ1-4|TRBV19
ASTNPRGGANEKLF
>TRBJ1-5|TRBV29-1
SVGVGQGSNQPQH
>TRBJ1-1|TRBV11-2
ASSLGHVNTEAF
>TRBJ2-5|TRBV30
AWSAGTRQETQY
>TRBJ2-5|TRBV28
ASTHLGQVGETQY
>TRBJ2-7|TRBV6-1
ASSGDSSYEQY
>TRBJ1-5|TRBV19
ASSIGTTGWDQPQH
>TRBJ1-6|TRBV11-3
ASSLARNSPLH
>TRBJ1-3|TRBV29-1
SVEEGPLSGNTIY
>TRBJ2-5|TRBV11-2
ASSLGAGLVRETQY
>TRBJ1-1|TRBV19
ASSMGQVYMNTEAF
>TRBJ2-1|TRBV9
ASSSSGASYNEQF
>TRBJ1-2|TRBV29-1
SVETGLYGYT
>TRBJ2-7|TRBV7-2
ASSFEGGREQY
>TRBJ2-2|TRBV5-4
ASSLARSGSGTGELF
>TRBJ2-7|TRBV24-1
ATSESGGFYEQY
>TRBJ1-2|TRBV19
ASSPSRGYYGYT
>TRBJ2-3|TRBV5-1
ASSLSGTGGQDTQY
>TRBJ1-3|TRBV2
ASSGIGGAGGNTIY